This record covers a single T cell receptor beta chain. What it binds is not known. TCRdb keeps only in-frame clones here, not all; method: immunoSEQ multiplex PCR. The table records some 170,000 clones, approximately 90% of them present only once. The V end lost 2 bases, the J end lost 5 bases, and 19 bases lay between the germline ends. The V gene's germline CDR1 is LNHNV and CDR2 YYDKDF (reference sequence). CDR3 length: 17 amino acids. The data originate from a study of cytotoxic CD8 clonotypes in ibrutinib-treated CLL. The overall study: Across samples, productive templates numbered about 280,000 and productive rearrangements reached about 98,000 on average.

Study-level findings and limits: Increased clonality at ibrutinib response gave way to a return toward baseline at progression.

The V call is TRBV15, the J call TRBJ1-5, with no clear D. This material consisted of PBMCs, taken at disease progression, from a patient treated with ibrutinib. The sequence was collected from a human donor with chronic lymphocytic leukemia. The CDR3 here is CATSRLYTPRRHQPQHF. For the CDR3, the DNA is TGTGCCACCAGCAGACTCTACACACCACGTAGGCATCAGCCCCAGCATTTT. Looking up the rest from reference TRBV15 and TRBJ1-5 gives the full variable domain: DAMVIQNPRYQVTQFGKPVTLSCSQTLNHNVMYWYQQKSSQAPKLLFHYYDKDFNNEADTPDNFQSRRPNTSFCFLDIRSPGLGDTAMYLCATSRLYTPRRHQPQHFGDGTRLSIL.